Included here is one TCR beta chain sequence, with context. Hyperthyroidism patients, aged 18 to 65, were newly diagnosed, under 2 months' duration. Ineligible for inclusion were patients with other autoimmune diseases, uncontrolled infections, pregnancy or lactation. These data are taken from a study of Graves' ophthalmopathy and Graves' hyperthyroidism. Researchers took RNA transcripts and amplified TCR beta CDR3 regions from them. The authors performed first-round RT-PCR with HTBI primers and then a second-round multiplex PCR. In TCRdb, the multiplex PCR reads were re-called with MiXCR into one record per CDR3 protein. The sample yields approximately 1.2 million distinct CDR3 sequences, 35% to 40% seen once. Trimming took off 5 bases at V and 1 base at J, with 12 bases between the two ends. Germline assignment: CDR1 LNHNV and CDR2 YYDKDF (reference sequence). The CDR3 extends over 15 amino acids.

This sequence originates from an adult man with Graves' hyperthyroidism. The gene calls are TRBV15 and TRBJ1-5, with no clear D. Source material: peripheral blood or thyroid tissue (not recorded which). The CDR3 here is CATSQDPMSNQPQHF. The DNA of the CDR3 is TGTGCCACCAGCCAAGATCCCATGAGCAATCAGCCCCAGCATTTT.